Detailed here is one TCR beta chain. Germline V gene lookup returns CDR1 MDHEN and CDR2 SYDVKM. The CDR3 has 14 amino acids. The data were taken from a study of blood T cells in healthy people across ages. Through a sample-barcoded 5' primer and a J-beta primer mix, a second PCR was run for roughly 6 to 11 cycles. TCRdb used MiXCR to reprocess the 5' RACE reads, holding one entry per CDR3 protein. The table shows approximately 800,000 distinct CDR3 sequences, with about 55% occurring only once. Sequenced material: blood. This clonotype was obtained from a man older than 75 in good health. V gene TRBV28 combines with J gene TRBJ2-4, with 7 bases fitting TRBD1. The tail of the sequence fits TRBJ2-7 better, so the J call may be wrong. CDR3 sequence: CASRTGERLYEQYF. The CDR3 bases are TGTGCCAGCAGAACAGGGGAAAGGCTCTACGAGCAGTACTTC.